This entry describes one TCR beta chain. What it binds is unknown. The data are from a study of OX40 agonist ivuxolimab in advanced cancers. Study results and caveats: CD4+ and CD8+ blood T cells expanded clonally by week 6 at 0.1 to 3.0 mg/kg.

Using immunoSEQ multiplex PCR, the repertoire was profiled, and TCRdb retains in-frame clones only, with some absent. This sample has about 68,000 clones, with about 89% found just once. Germline assignment: CDR1 MNHEY and CDR2 SMNVEV (reference sequence). Trimming removed 8 bases from V and 2 bases from J; junction bases left unmatched: 9. The CDR3 consists of 15 residues. The chain recombines TRBV27 with TRBJ1-1; 9 positions agree with TRBD1. This sequence originates from an adult with an advanced solid tumor such as melanoma, head and neck, liver or kidney cancer. The material was CD4+ or CD8+ T cells sorted from blood, obtained in a trial of the OX40 agonist ivuxolimab. The CDR3 protein is CASSPWDRVNTEAFF. In DNA form, the CDR3 reads TGTGCCAGCTCTCCCTGGGACAGGGTCAACACTGAAGCTTTCTTT.